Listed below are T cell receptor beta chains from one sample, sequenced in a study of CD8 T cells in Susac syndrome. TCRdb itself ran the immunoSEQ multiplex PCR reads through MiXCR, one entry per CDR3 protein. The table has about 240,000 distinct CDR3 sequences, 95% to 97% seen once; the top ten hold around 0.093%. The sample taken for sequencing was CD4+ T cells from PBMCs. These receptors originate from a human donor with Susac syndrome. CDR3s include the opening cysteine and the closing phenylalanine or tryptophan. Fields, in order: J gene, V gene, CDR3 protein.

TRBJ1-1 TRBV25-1 CATLDGVNTEAFF
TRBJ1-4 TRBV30 CAWNLVQNEKLFF
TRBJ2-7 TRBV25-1 CASSDDPRTGQYEQYF
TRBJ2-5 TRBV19 CASSSTGVMETQYF
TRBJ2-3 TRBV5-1 CASSSLAGGSTDTQYF
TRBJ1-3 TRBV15 CATSIGTTSGNTIYF
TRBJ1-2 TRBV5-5 CASSTQTGNYGYTF
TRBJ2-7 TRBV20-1 CSARDQTYEQYF
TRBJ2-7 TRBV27 CASQIDRSLGEQYF
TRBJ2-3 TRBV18 CASSPMITGGSDTQYF
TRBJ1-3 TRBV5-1 CASSLSGPGFGNTIYF
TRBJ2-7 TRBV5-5 CASSLIGAAIYEQYF
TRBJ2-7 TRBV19 CASSVGGEQYF
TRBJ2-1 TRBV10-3 CAISPGLQGEQFF
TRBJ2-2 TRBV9 CASSVGTSNTGELFF
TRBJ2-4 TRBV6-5 CASSYSTGLAKNIQYF
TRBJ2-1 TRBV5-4 CASSLGYGIREQSMHEQFF
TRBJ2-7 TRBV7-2 CASSVLGPLSYEQYF
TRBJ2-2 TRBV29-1 CSVSRGHTGELFF
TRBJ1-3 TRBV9 CASSVDTRGNTIYF
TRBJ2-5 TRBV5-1 CASSPVPETQYF
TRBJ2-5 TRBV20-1 CSASQETQYF
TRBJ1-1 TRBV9 CASSVVSRGTEAFF
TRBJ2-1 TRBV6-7 CASSYRYSDSPKQFF
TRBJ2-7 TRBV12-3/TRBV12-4 CASRTGQGAREQYF
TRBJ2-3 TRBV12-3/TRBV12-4 CATRRVGTDTQYF
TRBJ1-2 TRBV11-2 CASSLLTNYGYTF
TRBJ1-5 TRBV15 CATSRVTGGFQPQHF
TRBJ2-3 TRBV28 CASSFNGRLLTDTQYF
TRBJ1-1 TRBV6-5 CASSYSIARGKGKTEAFF
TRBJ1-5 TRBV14 CASSQGGSGQPQHF
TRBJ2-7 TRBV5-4 CASSLGQGDEQYF
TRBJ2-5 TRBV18 CASSPVPSPETQYF
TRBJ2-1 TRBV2 CASSPEAGRSQFF
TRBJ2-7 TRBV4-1 CASSQTGTGDEQYF
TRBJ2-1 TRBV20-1 CSGADRSSYNEQFF
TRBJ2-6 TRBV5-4 CASSPGLAGAVGGANVLTF
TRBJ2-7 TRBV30 CAWSRGTYEQYF
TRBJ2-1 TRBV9 CASSVGETYYNEQFF
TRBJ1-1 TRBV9 CASSANFRRERAGVTEAFF
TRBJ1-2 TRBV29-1 CSVVSRSYGYTF
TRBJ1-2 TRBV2 CASSEANRDYGYTF